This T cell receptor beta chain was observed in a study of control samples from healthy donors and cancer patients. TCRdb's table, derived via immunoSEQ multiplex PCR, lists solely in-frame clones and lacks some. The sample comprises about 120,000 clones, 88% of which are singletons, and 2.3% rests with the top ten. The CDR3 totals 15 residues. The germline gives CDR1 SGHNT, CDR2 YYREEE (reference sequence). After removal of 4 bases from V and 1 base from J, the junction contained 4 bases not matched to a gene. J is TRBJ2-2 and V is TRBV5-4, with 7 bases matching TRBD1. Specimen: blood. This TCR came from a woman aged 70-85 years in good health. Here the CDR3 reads CASSTGQVNTGELFF. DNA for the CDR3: TGTGCCAGCAGCACAGGACAGGTGAACACCGGGGAGCTGTTTTTT. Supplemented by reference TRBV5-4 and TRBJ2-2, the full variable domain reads ETGVTQSPTHLIKTRGQQVTLRCSSQSGHNTVSWYQQALGQGPQFIFQYYREEENGRGNFPPRFSGLQFPNYSSELNVNALELDDSALYLCASSTGQVNTGELFFGEGSRLTVL.